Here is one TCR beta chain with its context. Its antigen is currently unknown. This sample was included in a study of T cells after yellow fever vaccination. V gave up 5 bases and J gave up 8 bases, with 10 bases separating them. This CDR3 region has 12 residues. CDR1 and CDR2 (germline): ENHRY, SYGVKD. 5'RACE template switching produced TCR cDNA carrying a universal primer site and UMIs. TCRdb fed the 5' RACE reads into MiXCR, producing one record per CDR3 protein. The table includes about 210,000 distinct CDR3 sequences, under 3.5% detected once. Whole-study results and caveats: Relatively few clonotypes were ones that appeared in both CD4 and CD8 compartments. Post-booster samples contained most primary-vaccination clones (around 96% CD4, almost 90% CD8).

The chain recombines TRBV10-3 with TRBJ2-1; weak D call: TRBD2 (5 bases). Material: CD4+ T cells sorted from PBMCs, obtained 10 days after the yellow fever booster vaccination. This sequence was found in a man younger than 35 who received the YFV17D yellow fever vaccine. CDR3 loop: CAISLTGDEQFF. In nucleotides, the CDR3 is TGTGCCATCAGTCTTACCGGGGATGAGCAGTTCTTC.